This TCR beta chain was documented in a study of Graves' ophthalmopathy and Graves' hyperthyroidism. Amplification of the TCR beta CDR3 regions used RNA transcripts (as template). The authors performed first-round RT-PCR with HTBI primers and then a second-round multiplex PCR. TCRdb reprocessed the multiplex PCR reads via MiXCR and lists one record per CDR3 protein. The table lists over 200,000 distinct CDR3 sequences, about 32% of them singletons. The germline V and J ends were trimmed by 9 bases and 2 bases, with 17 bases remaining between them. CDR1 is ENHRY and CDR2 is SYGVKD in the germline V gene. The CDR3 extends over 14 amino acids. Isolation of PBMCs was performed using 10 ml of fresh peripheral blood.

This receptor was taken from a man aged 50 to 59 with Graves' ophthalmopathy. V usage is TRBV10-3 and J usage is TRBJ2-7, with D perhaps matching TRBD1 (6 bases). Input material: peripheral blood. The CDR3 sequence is CAMITGKGTYEQYF. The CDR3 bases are TGTGCCATGATAACAGGGAAGGGGACCTACGAGCAGTACTTC.